Below are 29 T cell receptor beta chains sequenced from a single sample in a study of T cell responses to AZD1222 COVID-19 vaccine. Sequencing was performed with immunoSEQ multiplex PCR; in TCRdb, only in-frame clones are kept and a portion is missing. The table includes 90,000 to 140,000 clones, approximately 90% detected once. The sequencing here drew on peripheral blood, taken on day 0 of AZD1222 vaccination. Source of these receptors: an adult in good health.

This chain joins TRBV28 and TRBJ2-7; tentatively, D is TRBD2 (5 bases). This CDR3 has 14 amino acids. Germline CDR1 and CDR2: MDHEN and SYDVKM. With 5 bases removed from V and 3 bases from J, the gap between germline ends came to 14 bases. The CDR3 DNA is TGTGCCAGCAGTATCCCGGACTCGGGCTACGAGCAGTACTTC. Translated, it gives CASSIPDSGYEQYF.

The genes are TRBV7-8 and TRBJ1-5; D remains ambiguous. The CDR3 is made up of 14 amino acids. Between the trimmed V and J ends, which lost 1 base and 6 bases, there was a span of 10 bases. The germline V gene has CDR1 SGHVS and CDR2 FQNEAQ. The CDR3 DNA reads TGTGCCAGCAGCTTAGACCCGGGCACTCAGCCCCAGCATTTT. Protein product: CASSLDPGTQPQHF.

The chain combines TRBV28 with TRBJ1-2, with TRBD1 identical over 7 bases. The V and J ends lost 5 bases and 3 bases, in that order; junction bases with no gene match: 9. The CDR3 sequence is 15 residues long. Germline loops: CDR1 MDHEN, CDR2 SYDVKM. The CDR3 sequence is CASSKNRGGDYGYTF. The CDR3 coding sequence is TGTGCCAGCAGTAAAAACAGGGGCGGTGACTATGGCTACACCTTC.

CDR3 in amino acids: CASSWETGGTGELFF. The CDR3 DNA reads as TGTGCCAGCAGCTGGGAGACAGGGGGCACCGGGGAGCTGTTTTTT. The chain combines TRBV7-9 with TRBJ2-2; 9 nucleotides agree with TRBD1. The trim removed 4 bases at V and 4 bases at J, leaving 4 bases unmatched. Germline lookup yields CDR1 SEHNR and CDR2 FQNEAQ (reference sequence). This CDR3 region has 15 residues.

The J gene is TRBJ2-1, the V gene TRBV19; unclear D gene. CDR1 and CDR2 (germline): LNHDA, SQIVND (reference sequence). V gave up 3 bases and J gave up 0 bases, with 9 bases separating them. This CDR3 is built from 15 residues. The CDR3 spells CASSIQVSSYNEQFF. CDR3 nucleotide sequence: TGTGCCAGTAGTATTCAGGTTAGCTCCTACAATGAGCAGTTCTTC.

J is TRBJ1-1 and V is TRBV3-1 (or the pseudogene TRBV3-2); 8 bases are a match to TRBD1. Germline CDR1 reads LGHDT; CDR2 reads YNNKEL (reference sequence). The CDR3 sequence is 14 residues long. The trim removed 5 bases at V and 11 bases at J, leaving 13 bases unmatched. CDR3: CASSDPPGGAVAFF. CDR3 coding DNA: TGTGCCAGCAGCGACCCACCAGGGGGCGCGGTGGCTTTCTTT.

This chain connects TRBV18 to TRBJ1-4, with 8 bases identical to TRBD1. The CDR3 runs 16 residues. V shed 5 bases and J 0 bases; nucleotides not matched to a gene: 5. Germline CDR1 KGHSH, CDR2 LQKENI. CDR3 sequence: CASSSGQAATNEKLFF. CDR3 DNA sequence: TGTGCCAGCTCATCGGGACAGGCGGCAACTAATGAAAAACTGTTTTTT.

The V and J genes are TRBV6-5 and TRBJ2-2, with D perhaps TRBD2 (7 bases). The CDR3 has 12 residues. Trimming cost V 11 bases and J 4 bases, with 11 bases left between them. The germline gives CDR1 MNHEY, CDR2 SVGAGI. The CDR3, as DNA: TGTGCCGGCCGGGGGGCCACCGGGGAGCTGTTTTTT. This codes for CAGRGATGELFF.

The chain uses TRBV6-6 and TRBJ1-1; TRBD1 is a possible D gene (5 bases). Germline V lookup: CDR1 MNHNY, CDR2 SVGAGI (reference sequence). The CDR3 length is 13 residues. Between the trimmed V and J ends, which lost 6 bases and 8 bases, there was a span of 16 bases. The CDR3 sequence is CASRQLRDGEAFF. Here the CDR3 DNA reads TGTGCCAGCAGACAACTGAGGGACGGGGAAGCTTTCTTT.

A few counts support this clone. The chain combines TRBV5-1 with TRBJ1-1; D ambiguous. The CDR3 totals 11 residues. Germline V gene sequence: CDR1 SGHRS, CDR2 YFSETQ. V was trimmed by 6 bases and J by 2 bases, leaving 5 bases between them. The DNA of the CDR3 is TGCGCCAGCAAGATTAACACTGAAGCTTTCTTT. It codes for CASKINTEAFF.

This clone was counted a few times. The chain has TRBV27 and TRBJ2-5; unclear D gene. Trimming shortened V by 6 bases and J by 1 base, and 9 bases separated the two germline ends. The CDR3 consists of 13 residues. Germline assignment: CDR1 MNHEY and CDR2 SMNVEV (reference sequence). As DNA, the CDR3 is TGTGCCAGCAGGGGGTGGGGCCAAGAGACCCAGTACTTC. Encoded protein: CASRGWGQETQYF.

The genes are TRBV9 and TRBJ2-3; D unresolved. Deletions cut 4 bases from V and 1 base from J, with 13 bases between. The CDR3 contains 15 residues. Germline V gene lookup returns CDR1 SGDLS and CDR2 YYNGEE. CDR3 loop: CASSLGTVGTDTQYF. The CDR3 coding sequence is TGTGCCAGCAGCCTAGGAACGGTCGGCACAGATACGCAGTATTTT.

On this clone: Other DNA sequences from this sample encode an identical CDR3 as well. V and J are TRBV12-3 or TRBV12-4 and TRBJ1-1; TRBD1 might be the D (5 bases). The V gene lost 3 bases and the J gene lost 2 bases, with 7 bases spanning the gap. This CDR3 is 13 amino acids long. As DNA, the CDR3 is TGTGCCAGCAGTTTTGGGGGAAACACTGAAGCTTTCTTT. Protein: CASSFGGNTEAFF.

The V gene is TRBV7-8, the J gene TRBJ1-3; no clear D. CDR3 length: 14 amino acids. Trimming removed 7 bases at V and 2 bases at J, with 12 bases between. Germline V lookup: CDR1 SGHVS, CDR2 FQNEAQ. In DNA form, the CDR3 reads TGTGCCAGCATGCGGGAAGGCACTGGAAACACCATATATTTT. Amino acids: CASMREGTGNTIYF.

This clone came up once. The chain combines TRBV6-5 with TRBJ2-1; 8 bases agree with TRBD1. This CDR3 spans 15 amino acids. Germline CDR1 reads MNHEY; CDR2 reads SVGAGI. Germline trimming cut 8 bases from V and 3 bases from J; bases unmatched to any gene: 9. In nucleotides, the CDR3 is TGTGCCAGCCGATTGGACAGGGCCGTCTACAATGAGCAGTTCTTC. This encodes CASRLDRAVYNEQFF.

The chain uses TRBV9 and TRBJ2-3; 10 bases are a match to TRBD2. Germline lookup yields CDR1 SGDLS and CDR2 YYNGEE. The V segment lost 0 bases and the J segment 0 bases; nucleotides outside the gene matches: 7. CDR3 length: 18 amino acids. The CDR3 here is CASSVGAGGSSSTDTQYF. CDR3 in DNA: TGTGCCAGCAGCGTAGGAGCGGGAGGGTCCTCTAGCACAGATACGCAGTATTTT.

The chain couples TRBV9 to TRBJ1-1; D is possibly TRBD1 (5 bases). V was trimmed by 3 bases and J by 5 bases, leaving 14 bases between them. The CDR3 extends over 14 amino acids. CDR1 and CDR2 from the germline V gene are SGDLS and YYNGEE. The CDR3 is CASSAGEGRTEAFF. The DNA for the CDR3 is TGTGCCAGCAGCGCGGGGGAGGGGAGGACTGAAGCTTTCTTT.

The chain has TRBV19 and TRBJ1-4, with D unclear. The V gene lost 3 bases and the J gene lost 2 bases, with 13 bases spanning the gap. The CDR3 extends over 16 amino acids. Germline-derived CDR1 and CDR2 are LNHDA and SQIVND (reference sequence). CDR3 in amino acids: CASSMSRGGTNEKLFF. The CDR3 region has the DNA TGTGCCAGTAGTATGTCCCGGGGTGGGACTAATGAAAAACTGTTTTTT.

The J gene is TRBJ1-1, the V gene TRBV7-3, with TRBD1 as a possible D gene (5 bases). The V end was cut by 2 bases, the J end by 3 bases, with 13 bases between. Germline CDR1 is SGHTA and CDR2 is FQGTGA. CDR3 size: 15 residues. The CDR3 loop reads CASSLGTRGDTEAFF. The CDR3 DNA reads TGTGCCAGCAGCTTAGGGACCAGAGGGGACACTGAAGCTTTCTTT.

The chain uses TRBV27 and TRBJ2-1; 15 bases fit TRBD2. The V and J ends lost 3 bases and 12 bases, in that order; junction bases with no gene match: 21. From germline, CDR1 is MNHEY and CDR2 SMNVEV (reference sequence). This CDR3 contains 20 residues. The CDR3, as DNA: TGTGCCAGCAGTTTTGGGGGACTAGCGGGAGGCCCCGGGAATACAAGCGGGCAGTTCTTC. This translates into CASSFGGLAGGPGNTSGQFF.

This clone occurred a few times. The chain combines TRBV2 with TRBJ2-5; tentative D call: TRBD2 (6 bases). The V end was cut by 2 bases, the J end by 2 bases, with 12 bases between. The germline V gene has CDR1 SNHLY and CDR2 FYNNEI. The CDR3 runs 15 residues. This CDR3 reads CASSEIRDFQETQYF. The CDR3 nucleotides are TGTGCCAGCAGTGAAATCAGGGACTTTCAAGAGACCCAGTACTTC.

This clone was found a few times. The chain combines TRBV19 with TRBJ1-5; D not resolved. The germline gives CDR1 LNHDA, CDR2 SQIVND (reference sequence). CDR3 length: 14 residues. Trimming took 4 bases from V and 1 from J, leaving 8 bases between them. Here the CDR3 reads CASSNRQSNQPQHF. The CDR3 coding sequence is TGTGCCAGTAGTAATAGGCAGAGCAATCAGCCCCAGCATTTT.

This chain connects TRBV6-2 or TRBV6-3 to TRBJ2-6, with D maybe TRBD1 (6 bases). Trimming removed 6 bases from V and 2 bases from J, with 11 bases in between. From germline, CDR1 is MNHEY and CDR2 SVGEGT. The CDR3 extends over 15 amino acids. The CDR3 loop is CASSPQGTGANVLTF. CDR3 bases: TGTGCCAGCAGCCCACAGGGAACTGGGGCCAACGTCCTGACTTTC.

J is TRBJ2-2 and V is TRBV11-3, with TRBD2 matching over 8 bases. The CDR3 sequence is 18 residues long. The V and J ends lost 4 bases and 1 base, in that order; junction bases with no gene match: 11. Germline lookup yields CDR1 SGHNT and CDR2 YENEEA. This CDR3 is CASSSTPLAGGNTGELFF. CDR3 in DNA: TGTGCCAGCAGCTCAACCCCCCTAGCGGGCGGGAACACCGGGGAGCTGTTTTTT.

This chain links TRBV28 with TRBJ1-5; 7 positions match TRBD1. CDR1 is MDHEN, CDR2 SYDVKM, per germline. The CDR3 consists of 16 residues. V dropped 4 bases and J dropped 3; count of bases not matched to a gene: 9. CDR3 in DNA: TGTGCCAGCAGTTCGGTGACAGGGACGGCCAATCAGCCCCAGCATTTT. Its protein is CASSSVTGTANQPQHF.

The chain is built from TRBV5-1 and TRBJ1-4; D possibly corresponds to TRBD1 (5 bases). CDR3 length: 15 residues. With 2 bases removed from V and 4 bases from J, the gap between germline ends came to 12 bases. Germline V gene data show CDR1 as SGHRS and CDR2 as YFSETQ. The CDR3 DNA follows: TGCGCCAGCAGCTTAGGAGCGACAGTTAATGAAAAACTGTTTTTT. Translated: CASSLGATVNEKLFF.

This clone was detected a few times. The V and J genes are TRBV30 and TRBJ1-3; TRBD1 might be the D (5 bases). Deletions cut 2 bases from V and 0 bases from J, with 14 bases between. The germline V gene has CDR1 GTSNPN and CDR2 SVGIG (reference sequence). CDR3 length: 16 amino acids. CDR3 bases: TGTGCCTGGAGTTACCGGGACTTATTCTCTGGAAACACCATATATTTT. It translates to CAWSYRDLFSGNTIYF.

J is TRBJ2-5 and V is TRBV10-3, with a possible D match to TRBD2 (6 bases). The V end lost 7 bases, the J end lost 3 bases, and 12 bases lay between the germline ends. Per germline, CDR1 ENHRY and CDR2 SYGVKD. This CDR3 has 13 amino acids. CDR3 sequence reads: CAIKGGNEETQYF. CDR3 sequence (DNA): TGTGCCATCAAGGGCGGGAACGAAGAGACCCAGTACTTC.

The sample holds one count of this clone. The V call is TRBV10-3, the J call TRBJ2-5; no clear D. The CDR3 spans 13 residues. The V end was cut by 5 bases, the J end by 2 bases, with 9 bases between. Germline-derived CDR1 and CDR2 are ENHRY and SYGVKD. The CDR3 protein is CAISRTSQETQYF. DNA of the CDR3: TGTGCCATCAGTCGGACGAGTCAAGAGACCCAGTACTTC.